These 18 T cell receptor beta chains were all obtained from the same sample, sequenced in a study of cytomegalovirus exposure and HLA in healthy donors. The PCR used 60 Vbeta and 13 Jbeta primers. Sequencing used immunoSEQ multiplex PCR; TCRdb keeps in-frame clones, though not all of them. The sample table includes roughly 100,000 clones. Sequencing was carried out using PBMCs. The receptors originated from a man between 40 and 49 years old in good health and CMV-seronegative.

V is TRBV14 and J is TRBJ2-3; perhaps TRBD1 as D (5 bases). Trimming pared 3 bases from V and 1 base from J, leaving 8 bases between. CDR1 is SGHDN, CDR2 FVKESK, per germline. The CDR3 has 14 residues. DNA for the CDR3: TGTGCCAGCAGCCACGGACAACGCACAGATACGCAGTATTTT. Translation gives CASSHGQRTDTQYF.

V usage is TRBV10-3 and J usage is TRBJ2-7; TRBD1 is a possible D gene (5 bases). CDR3 length: 16 residues. Trimming cost V 8 bases and J 5 bases, with 25 bases left between them. The V gene's germline CDR1 is ENHRY and CDR2 SYGVKD. In nucleotides, the CDR3 is TGTGCCATCGGAGATCAAAAAGGCCCAGGGAAACACGAGCAGTACTTC. Translated: CAIGDQKGPGKHEQYF.

The chain uses TRBV28 and TRBJ1-2; D remains ambiguous. V was cut by 5 bases and J by 4 bases, with 11 bases left in between. Looked up from germline, CDR1 is MDHEN and CDR2 is SYDVKM. The CDR3 is 13 amino acids. In nucleotides, the CDR3 is TGTGCCAGCAGTCCCACTTCGGGCTATGGCTACACCTTC. Residues: CASSPTSGYGYTF.

The chain couples TRBV7-9 to TRBJ2-5; 9 bases are a match to TRBD2. The CDR3 runs 17 residues. Losses at the gene ends were 5 bases for V and 11 bases for J; bases not matched to a gene: 21. In germline, CDR1 is SEHNR, CDR2 FQNEAQ (reference sequence). For the CDR3, the DNA is TGTGCCAGCAGCCCACAGGGGTTAGCGGGAGTCTCCAGAGAGCAGTACTTC. Amino acids: CASSPQGLAGVSREQYF.

The CDR3 bases are TGTGCCAGCAGCCCCCGGACAGCCATGAACACTGAAGCTTTCTTT. Translated: CASSPRTAMNTEAFF. The J gene is TRBJ1-1, the V gene TRBV5-8, with a tentative D call TRBD1 (6 bases). Between the trimmed V and J ends, which lost 4 bases and 0 bases, there was a span of 13 bases. CDR3 length: 15 residues. Germline V gene data show CDR1 as SGHTS and CDR2 as YDEGEE.

The V call is TRBV4-2, the J call TRBJ1-5; possibly TRBD1 for D (6 bases). The CDR3 has 16 amino acids. V lost 0 bases and J lost 4, with 13 bases in between. The germline CDR1 and CDR2 sequences are LGHNA and YNFKEQ. The DNA for the CDR3 is TGTGCCAGCAGCCAAGATTGGCCAGGGGATAATCAGCCCCAGCATTTT. It specifies CASSQDWPGDNQPQHF.

The chain recombines TRBV18 with TRBJ1-2; D ambiguous. Trimming took off 2 bases at V and 4 bases at J, with 11 bases between the two ends. This CDR3 comprises 14 residues. Per the germline V gene, CDR1 is KGHSH and CDR2 is LQKENI. CDR3 sequence (DNA): TGTGCCAGCTCACCAGAAAGGCACAGCTATGGCTACACCTTC. Its translation: CASSPERHSYGYTF.

The rearrangement uses TRBV28 and TRBJ2-7; 8 positions agree with TRBD1. With V trimmed by 3 bases and J by 7 bases, 11 bases remained unmatched. This CDR3 is built from 15 residues. The germline gives CDR1 MDHEN, CDR2 SYDVKM. The CDR3 reads CASSFGGTGGGEQYF. The CDR3 coding sequence is TGTGCCAGCAGTTTTGGTGGTACAGGGGGTGGTGAGCAGTACTTC.

The rearrangement uses TRBV7-2 and TRBJ2-7; D is uncertain. The germline CDR1 and CDR2 sequences are SGHTA and FQGNSA. The CDR3 loop spans 13 amino acids. V lost 1 base and J 3 bases, leaving 7 bases between the germline ends. CDR3 sequence (DNA): TGTGCCAGCAGCTTAGACAGCAGCTACGAGCAGTACTTC. Translated, it gives CASSLDSSYEQYF.

This rearrangement joins TRBV5-4 to TRBJ1-2; D is possibly TRBD1 (6 bases). In germline, CDR1 is SGHNT, CDR2 YYREEE (reference sequence). CDR3 length: 12 residues. The V end was cut by 2 bases, the J end by 12 bases, with 14 bases between. CDR3 sequence: CASSFYREGNTF. The CDR3 bases are TGTGCCAGCAGCTTCTACAGGGAAGGAAACACCTTC. Full variable domain (missing parts from reference TRBV5-4 and TRBJ1-2): ETGVTQSPTHLIKTRGQQVTLRCSSQSGHNTVSWYQQALGQGPQFIFQYYREEENGRGNFPPRFSGLQFPNYSSELNVNALELDDSALYLCASSFYREGNTFGSGTRLTVV.

The rearrangement uses TRBV4-3 and TRBJ1-1; D is unresolved. This CDR3 comprises 13 residues. Germline V gene sequence: CDR1 LGHNA, CDR2 YSLEER. Trimming took 0 bases from V and 7 from J, leaving 9 bases between them. The CDR3 DNA reads as TGCGCCAGCAGCCAAGATCAGGACTATGAAGCTTTCTTT. This codes for CASSQDQDYEAFF.

This rearrangement joins TRBV9 to TRBJ1-6; D unresolved. The CDR3 extends over 13 amino acids. V dropped 0 bases and J dropped 7 bases, with 5 bases sitting between them. Germline values: CDR1 SGDLS, CDR2 YYNGEE. CDR3 sequence (DNA): TGTGCCAGCAGCGTAGAACAGAATTCACCCCTCCACTTT. This translates into CASSVEQNSPLHF.

This rearrangement joins TRBV5-1 to TRBJ1-2; perhaps TRBD1 as D (6 bases). CDR3 length: 17 residues. Germline CDR1 reads SGHRS; CDR2 reads YFSETQ. Trimming cost V 0 bases and J 1 base, with 16 bases left between them. CDR3 amino acids: CASSLEGGGRDNYGYTF. CDR3 in DNA: TGCGCCAGCAGCTTGGAGGGTGGGGGCCGGGATAACTATGGCTACACCTTC.

The rearrangement links TRBV14 to TRBJ1-3; D is ambiguous. This CDR3 region has 12 residues. Germline V gene sequence: CDR1 SGHDN, CDR2 FVKESK. Trimming cost V 4 bases and J 4 bases, with 5 bases left between them. The CDR3: CASSRLGNTIYF. In nucleotides, the CDR3 is TGTGCCAGCAGCCGTCTCGGAAACACCATATATTTT.

This rearrangement joins TRBV7-7 to TRBJ2-2; 11 bases line up with TRBD2. Germline V lookup: CDR1 SSHAT, CDR2 FNYEAQ (reference sequence). The CDR3 is 15 amino acids. V dropped 5 bases and J dropped 4; count of bases not matched to a gene: 3. The CDR3 here is CASSAGTSGTGELFF. The DNA of the CDR3 is TGTGCCAGCAGCGCCGGGACTAGCGGCACCGGGGAGCTGTTTTTT.

This rearrangement joins TRBV29-1 to TRBJ2-5; D remains unclear. The germline V gene encodes CDR1 SQVTM and CDR2 ANQGSEA. The V end lost 4 bases, the J end lost 4 bases, and 13 bases lay between the germline ends. This CDR3 is 13 amino acids long. The CDR3 DNA is TGCAGCGTTGTAACAGCCAAGAGAGAGACCCAGTACTTC. This gives the protein CSVVTAKRETQYF.

The V and J genes are TRBV18 and TRBJ1-5, with D possibly being TRBD1 (6 bases). V was pared by 2 bases and J by 0 bases, with 11 bases between. This CDR3 contains 16 residues. From germline, CDR1 is KGHSH and CDR2 LQKENI. CDR3 loop: CASSPFTGNSNQPQHF. The CDR3 region has the DNA TGTGCCAGCTCACCATTTACAGGGAATAGCAATCAGCCCCAGCATTTT.

The gene calls are TRBV27 and TRBJ1-1, with a weak D call TRBD1 (6 bases). Trimming cost V 5 bases and J 5 bases, with 15 bases left between them. The germline CDR1 and CDR2 sequences are MNHEY and SMNVEV (reference sequence). CDR3 length: 14 amino acids. The CDR3 is CASSIRQAGTEAFF. Written as DNA, the CDR3 is TGTGCCAGCAGTATCCGACAGGCTGGGACTGAAGCTTTCTTT.